A selection of T cell receptor beta chains follows, all from one sample in a study of CD4 and CD8 cells across lung adenocarcinoma regions. TCRdb re-derived calls from the PCR reads in MiXCR, one entry per CDR3 protein. The sample contains under 15,000 distinct CDR3 sequences, approximately 50% of which appear only once. Material: CD8+ T cells from the center of a lung tumor. The origin of the receptors is a female donor with lung adenocarcinoma. The CD4 and CD8 labels of this study may be unreliable. Each CDR3 is given with its conserved first and last residue. D genes are given only for firm matches. For some rows the clone size is stated as once, few or many, or as a class when expanded; others skip it.

size: NA; V: TRBV6-5; J: TRBJ2-3; D: TRBD1; CDR3: CASISGTGAFTDTQYF; DNA: TGTGCCAGCATTTCCGGGACAGGGGCTTTCACAGATACGCAGTATTTT
size: NA; V: TRBV14; J: TRBJ2-3; D: NA; CDR3: CASSQLGRRTDTQFF; DNA: TGTGCCAGCAGCCAACTTGGCAGGAGGACCGATACGCAGTTTTTC
size: NA; V: TRBV10-2; J: TRBJ2-7; D: TRBD2; CDR3: CATQRTSGTYEQYF; DNA: TGCGCCACCCAACGGACTAGCGGCACCTACGAGCAGTACTTC
size: NA; V: TRBV6-1; J: TRBJ1-6; D: NA; CDR3: CASRLDSGDSPLHF; DNA: TGTGCCAGCAGGCTCGATAGCGGGGATTCACCCCTCCACTTT
size: NA; V: TRBV6-1; J: TRBJ2-1; D: NA; CDR3: CASRKGPSSYNEQFF; DNA: TGTGCCAGCAGGAAAGGTCCTAGCTCCTACAATGAGCAGTTCTTC
size: NA; V: TRBV6-1; J: TRBJ2-3; D: NA; CDR3: CASRPTGHPAKDTQYF; DNA: TGTGCCAGCCGTCCCACGGGGCACCCAGCCAAAGATACGCAGTATTTT
size: large; V: TRBV6-5; J: TRBJ2-4; D: NA; CDR3: CASSSPGYRKNIQYF; DNA: TGTGCCAGCAGTTCGCCAGGGTACCGAAAAAACATTCAGTACTTC
size: NA; V: TRBV11-2; J: TRBJ2-6; D: NA; CDR3: CASSSPGRLSGANVLTF; DNA: TGTGCCAGCAGCTCCCCGGGACGCCTCTCTGGGGCCAACGTCCTGACTTTC
size: once; V: TRBV10-1; J: TRBJ2-3; D: TRBD2; CDR3: CASAGDAAVADTQYF; DNA: TGCGCCAGCGCGGGGGATGCGGCAGTGGCAGATACGCAGTATTTT
size: once; V: TRBV27; J: TRBJ2-1; D: NA; CDR3: CAKGGASYREQFF; DNA: TGTGCCAAGGGTGGGGCCAGCTACAGGGAGCAGTTCTTC
size: NA; V: TRBV6-1; J: TRBJ2-3; D: TRBD2; CDR3: CASSPGLASATQYF; DNA: TGTGCCAGCAGCCCGGGACTAGCGTCAGCTACGCAGTATTTT
size: medium-sized; V: TRBV6-1; J: TRBJ2-3; D: NA; CDR3: CASRGGWGSSTDTQYF; DNA: TGTGCCAGCAGAGGGGGGTGGGGTTCTAGCACAGATACGCAGTATTTT
size: NA; V: TRBV6-1; J: TRBJ2-3; D: TRBD2; CDR3: CASSERAGTSATDTQYF; DNA: TGTGCCAGCAGTGAAAGGGCGGGGACTAGCGCGACAGATACGCAGTATTTT
size: NA; V: TRBV6-1; J: TRBJ2-7; D: NA; CDR3: CASSEANDGYEQYF; DNA: TGTGCCAGCAGTGAAGCCAACGACGGCTACGAGCAGTACTTC
size: once; V: TRBV6-1; J: TRBJ2-2; D: NA; CDR3: CASSPKGGWAGELFF; DNA: TGTGCCAGCAGTCCCAAAGGAGGGTGGGCCGGGGAGCTGTTTTTT
size: NA; V: TRBV7-6; J: TRBJ2-3; D: NA; CDR3: CASGGGTPINTGEQYF; DNA: TGTGCCAGCGGGGGGGGGACACCCATTAACACCGGGGAGCAGTATTTT
size: NA; V: TRBV10-3; J: TRBJ2-3; D: NA; CDR3: CAIRFYGTSTNEQYF; DNA: TGTGCCATCAGATTCTACGGGACGAGCACAAATGAGCAGTATTTT
size: many; V: TRBV7-2; J: TRBJ2-1; D: NA; CDR3: CASSFSGDYNEQFF; DNA: TGTGCCAGCAGCTTTTCGGGAGATTACAATGAGCAGTTCTTC
size: few; V: TRBV6-1; J: TRBJ2-5; D: TRBD1; CDR3: CASSVGTVAETQYF; DNA: TGTGCCAGCAGTGTGGGGACAGTTGCCGAGACCCAGTACTTC
size: NA; V: TRBV6-5; J: TRBJ2-1; D: NA; CDR3: CASSYSPHGDNEQFF; DNA: TGTGCCAGCAGTTACAGCCCCCACGGAGACAATGAGCAGTTCTTC
size: NA; V: TRBV27; J: TRBJ2-5; D: NA; CDR3: CASSLGRYPETQYF; DNA: TGTGCCAGCAGCTTGGGCCGGTACCCAGAGACCCAGTACTTC
size: NA; V: TRBV12-3/TRBV12-4; J: TRBJ2-7; D: TRBD2; CDR3: CASSLVRTSGRDTDTQYF; DNA: TGTGCCAGCAGTTTAGTACGGACTAGCGGCCGTGACACAGATACGCAGTACTTC
size: NA; V: TRBV5-1; J: TRBJ2-5; D: TRBD1; CDR3: CASSLGPTGQQETQYF; DNA: TGCGCCAGCAGCTTAGGCCCGACAGGGCAACAAGAGACCCAGTACTTC
size: few; V: TRBV6-1; J: TRBJ2-4; D: TRBD1; CDR3: CASSEMTGKIVQYF; DNA: TGTGCCAGCAGTGAAATGACAGGGAAGATCGTTCAGTACTTC
size: NA; V: TRBV6-1; J: TRBJ2-2; D: NA; CDR3: CASSPNLWAGELFF; DNA: TGTGCCAGCAGTCCCAACCTTTGGGCCGGGGAGCTGTTTTTT
size: NA; V: TRBV6-1; J: TRBJ2-7; D: TRBD2; CDR3: CASYKTSGVTDEQYF; DNA: TGTGCCAGCTATAAGACTAGCGGGGTAACGGACGAGCAGTACTTC
size: few; V: TRBV12-3/TRBV12-4; J: TRBJ2-3; D: TRBD1; CDR3: CASSAPGTGFRNTDTQYF; DNA: TGTGCCAGCAGTGCCCCCGGGACAGGGTTTCGGAACACAGATACGCAGTATTTT
size: NA; V: TRBV6-1; J: TRBJ2-7; D: NA; CDR3: CASSALEGVPYEQYF; DNA: TGTGCCAGCAGTGCCTTAGAAGGGGTCCCCTACGAGCAGTACTTC
size: NA; V: TRBV10-3; J: TRBJ2-1; D: NA; CDR3: CAIRFYGVSGNEQYF; DNA: TGTGCCATCAGATTCTACGGTGTGAGCGGCAATGAGCAGTATTTC
size: once; V: TRBV27; J: TRBJ2-1; D: TRBD2; CDR3: CASRKAGLAGRGEQFF; DNA: TGTGCCAGCAGGAAAGCTGGACTAGCGGGGCGGGGTGAGCAGTTCTTC
size: NA; V: TRBV10-3; J: TRBJ1-2; D: NA; CDR3: CATAYGYTF; DNA: TGTGCCACAGCCTATGGCTACACCTTC
size: NA; V: TRBV6-1; J: TRBJ1-5; D: NA; CDR3: CASSGLGIRLSQPQHF; DNA: TGTGCCAGCAGTGGACTAGGCATAAGGTTAAGTCAGCCCCAGCATTTT
size: NA; V: TRBV4-2; J: TRBJ1-2; D: TRBD1; CDR3: CASSQEGGRGRVGYGYTF; DNA: TGTGCCAGCAGCCAAGAGGGGGGGAGGGGGCGAGTTGGATATGGCTACACCTTC
size: few; V: TRBV27; J: TRBJ2-1; D: NA; CDR3: CASRFSTDWLNEQFF; DNA: TGTGCCAGCAGGTTTAGTACGGATTGGCTGAATGAGCAGTTCTTC
size: once; V: TRBV6-1; J: TRBJ2-3; D: NA; CDR3: CSRGEGGRGAETQYF; DNA: TGTTCCAGGGGTGAAGGGGGAAGAGGGGCAGAGACGCAGTACTTT
size: NA; V: TRBV6-1; J: TRBJ2-3; D: TRBD2; CDR3: CASSEASGSPDTQYF; DNA: TGTGCCAGCAGTGAAGCTAGCGGGAGCCCAGATACGCAGTATTTT
size: NA; V: TRBV6-5; J: TRBJ2-3; D: NA; CDR3: CARGYGGRDRDTQYF; DNA: TGTGCCAGGGGTTACGGGGGCCGGGACCGAGATACCCAGTATTTC
size: large; V: TRBV6-1; J: TRBJ2-4; D: NA; CDR3: CASSEFIGNIQYF; DNA: TGTGCCAGCAGTGAGTTTATCGGGAACATTCAGTACTTC
size: NA; V: TRBV6-1; J: TRBJ2-5; D: TRBD1; CDR3: CASSPRGPPETQYF; DNA: TGTGCCAGCAGCCCCAGGGGGCCCCCGGAGACCCAGTACTTC
size: NA; V: TRBV6-1; J: TRBJ2-3; D: NA; CDR3: CASSEKAGAYGEQYF; DNA: TGTGCCAGCAGTGAAAAGGCGGGGGCGTACGGGGAGCAGTATTTT
size: NA; V: TRBV10-2; J: TRBJ2-3; D: TRBD2; CDR3: CASSELAGGKNTQYF; DNA: TGCGCCAGCAGTGAACTAGCGGGAGGGAAAAATACGCAGTATTTT
size: NA; V: TRBV4-1; J: TRBJ1-1; D: NA; CDR3: CASSQGFHHMNTEAFF; DNA: TGCGCCAGCAGCCAAGGCTTCCACCACATGAACACTGAAGCTTTCTTT
size: NA; V: TRBV6-1; J: TRBJ2-5; D: TRBD2; CDR3: CASSASGGLQDTQYF; DNA: TGTGCCAGCAGTGCTAGCGGGGGGCTCCAAGATACCCAGTACTTC
size: many; V: TRBV6-1; J: TRBJ2-7; D: TRBD1; CDR3: CASSVSGTGSYEQYF; DNA: TGTGCCAGCAGTGTGTCCGGGACAGGGTCCTACGAGCAGTACTTC
size: once; V: TRBV10-2; J: TRBJ2-7; D: NA; CDR3: CATQGRGFPHEQYF; DNA: TGCGCCACACAGGGAAGGGGGTTCCCTCACGAGCAGTACTTC
size: few; V: TRBV6-1; J: TRBJ2-3; D: TRBD2; CDR3: CASSLAGGYTDTQYF; DNA: TGTGCCAGCAGCCTAGCGGGAGGGTACACAGATACGCAGTATTTT
size: NA; V: TRBV27; J: TRBJ2-3; D: NA; CDR3: CASSPDRTDTQYF; DNA: TGTGCCAGCAGCCCTGACCGCACAGATACGCAGTATTTT
size: NA; V: TRBV11-2; J: TRBJ2-1; D: NA; CDR3: CASSPPRWGEQFF; DNA: TGTGCCAGCAGCCCACCCAGGTGGGGTGAGCAGTTCTTC
size: NA; V: TRBV11-2; J: TRBJ2-4; D: NA; CDR3: CLSSFSGLDTKDMQYF; DNA: TGTCTGAGCAGCTTCTCGGGGCTAGACACCAAAGATATGCAGTACTTC
size: once; V: TRBV6-1; J: TRBJ2-1; D: TRBD2; CDR3: CASSLAGPNNEQFF; DNA: TGTGCCAGCTCCCTAGCGGGACCGAACAATGAGCAGTTCTTC
size: NA; V: TRBV6-1; J: TRBJ2-1; D: NA; CDR3: CARGFYGVSANKQFF; DNA: TGTGCCAGGGGATTCTACGGTGTGAGCGCAAATAAGCAGTTCTTC
size: NA; V: TRBV6-1; J: TRBJ2-3; D: NA; CDR3: CASSVLAASTDTQYF; DNA: TGTGCCAGCAGTGTTCTAGCAGCTAGCACAGATACGCAGTATTTT
size: NA; V: TRBV27; J: TRBJ2-1; D: TRBD1; CDR3: CASSLSPKFGQGGSRGEQFF; DNA: TGTGCCAGCAGTTTATCACCCAAATTCGGACAGGGGGGATCCCGGGGTGAGCAGTTCTTC
size: few; V: TRBV11-1; J: TRBJ1-2; D: TRBD1; CDR3: CASSRTGPEFSYTF; DNA: TGTGCCAGCAGCCGGACAGGCCCAGAGTTCAGCTACACCTTC
size: NA; V: TRBV12-3/TRBV12-4; J: TRBJ2-1; D: NA; CDR3: CASSVGDRSLGEQFF; DNA: TGTGCCAGCAGCGTAGGAGACAGGTCCTTGGGTGAGCAGTTCTTC
size: many; V: TRBV6-1; J: TRBJ2-7; D: NA; CDR3: CASSGTEYEQYF; DNA: TGTGCCAGCAGTGGGACAGAGTACGAGCAGTACTTC
size: NA; V: TRBV27; J: TRBJ2-1; D: NA; CDR3: CASKGGVISLPHYNEQFF; DNA: TGTGCCAGCAAAGGGGGAGTAATATCGCTGCCCCACTACAATGAGCAGTTCTTC
size: few; V: TRBV6-5; J: TRBJ2-3; D: NA; CDR3: CASSYRASGTDTQYF; DNA: TGTGCCAGCAGTTACAGGGCCTCGGGCACAGATACGCAGTATTTT
size: NA; V: TRBV6-1; J: TRBJ2-1; D: TRBD2; CDR3: CASRLAVLQFF; DNA: TGTGCCAGTCGACTAGCCGTACTACAGTTCTTC
size: medium-sized; V: TRBV4-1; J: TRBJ2-1; D: NA; CDR3: CASSQETPSNEQFF; DNA: TGCGCCAGCAGCCAAGAGACTCCATCCAATGAGCAGTTCTTC